The 2 T cell receptor beta chains in this list originate from one sample, sequenced in a study of T cells in Graves' hyperthyroidism and ophthalmopathy. The source material, RNA transcripts, was used to amplify TCR beta CDR3 regions. When the TCR CDR3 underwent first-round RT-PCR, the HTBI primer set was used. TCRdb used MiXCR to reprocess the multiplex PCR reads, holding one entry per CDR3 protein. The table lists some 570,000 distinct CDR3 sequences, roughly 17% of them singletons. Sample: blood. The source of these receptors is a woman between 18 and 29 years old with Graves' ophthalmopathy.

The chain joins TRBV27 to TRBJ2-1; TRBD1 aligns across 9 bases. The J segment lost 5 bases and the V segment lost 3 bases, leaving 5 bases of the junction unmatched. Germline CDR1 reads MNHEY; CDR2 reads SMNVEV (reference sequence). The CDR3 is 15 amino acids. CDR3 nucleotides: TGTGCCAGCAGTTTCGAGACAGGGGGGAACAATGAGCAGTTCTTC. Protein: CASSFETGGNNEQFF.

Note on this clonotype: Since a much larger clone is just one base distant, this may be a read error. The chain is built from TRBV28 and TRBJ1-5, with 7 positions matching TRBD1. CDR3 size: 18 residues. Per germline, CDR1 MDHEN and CDR2 SYDVKM. In nucleotides, the CDR3 is TGTGCCAGCAACAAACCGAGATACAGGGGTCATAGCGATCAGCCCCAGCATTTT. Protein sequence: CASNKPRYRGHSDQPQHF.